The 30 T cell receptor beta chains reported below all come from one sample, sequenced in a study of EBV T-cell therapy then PD-1 blockade in nasopharyngeal carcinoma. No antigens are known for them. Some clones are missing from TCRdb's copy, which holds only in-frame ones; the method was immunoSEQ multiplex PCR. Seen here are 20,000 to 25,000 clones, around 84% observed once, and the top ten hold roughly a third. Indicated time point: 266 days after commencement of treatment, after nivolumab therapy. Treatment defined: AdE1-LMPpoly-expanded autologous EBV-specific T-cell therapy followed by anti-PD-1 nivolumab. This sample comprised CD8+ T cells from blood, obtained around day 250 from a patient whose treatment included autologous EBV-specific T cells and nivolumab. These receptors were collected from a man in his forties with nasopharyngeal carcinoma.

The V gene is TRBV9, the J gene TRBJ1-5; 11 bases map to TRBD1. CDR1 and CDR2 (germline): SGDLS, YYNGEE. The CDR3 spans 15 residues. The V gene end was trimmed by 3 bases and the J gene end by 7 bases; junction bases not matched to a gene: 6. CDR3: CASSAGQGANQPQHF. CDR3 sequence (DNA): TGTGCCAGCAGCGCCGGACAGGGGGCCAACCAGCCCCAGCATTTT. The variable domain in full, completed from reference TRBV9 and TRBJ1-5, reads DSGVTQTPKHLITATGQRVTLRCSPRSGDLSVYWYQQSLDQGLQFLIQYYNGEERAKGNILERFSAQQFPDLHSELNLSSLELGDSALYFCASSAGQGANQPQHFGDGTRLSIL.

V is TRBV4-1 and J is TRBJ1-6; the D is unclear. CDR1 and CDR2 (germline): MGHRA, YSYEKL. There are 16 residues in the CDR3. Trimming pared 2 bases from V and 0 bases from J, leaving 8 bases between. DNA for the CDR3: TGCGCCAGCAGCCAAAGTCGGAGCTCCTATAATTCACCCCTCCACTTT. Protein sequence: CASSQSRSSYNSPLHF.

The V gene is TRBV7-9, the J gene TRBJ1-4; unclear D gene. CDR3 length: 15 amino acids. The V end was cut by 0 bases, the J end by 8 bases, with 13 bases between. The germline V gene encodes CDR1 SEHNR and CDR2 FQNEAQ (reference sequence). The CDR3 DNA reads TGTGCCAGCAGCTTAGCGAGCGGGTCGAGGGAAAAACTGTTTTTT. It translates to CASSLASGSREKLFF.

The chain links TRBV19 to TRBJ2-5, with TRBD2 matching over 11 bases. CDR1 is LNHDA, CDR2 SQIVND, per germline (reference sequence). CDR3 length: 18 residues. V lost 3 bases to trimming and J lost 5 bases; unmatched junction nucleotides: 14. Written as DNA, the CDR3 is TGTGCCAGTAGTATTGTAGCGGGGGGGCCAGCGACTTTGGAGACCCAGTACTTC. It yields the protein CASSIVAGGPATLETQYF.

The gene calls are TRBV6-5 and TRBJ1-1; D unclear. The V end was cut by 0 bases, the J end by 11 bases, with 13 bases between. This CDR3 comprises 13 residues. Germline assignment: CDR1 MNHEY and CDR2 SVGAGI. In DNA, the CDR3 is TGTGCCAGCAGTTACTCGTCTACCGCCAGGGCTTTCTTT. Translation gives CASSYSSTARAFF.

V usage is TRBV29-1 and J usage is TRBJ2-7; 9 positions match TRBD1. V shed 1 base and J 2 bases; nucleotides not matched to a gene: 3. CDR3 length: 14 residues. Germline CDR1 and CDR2: SQVTM and ANQGSEA. Written as DNA, the CDR3 is TGCAGCGTTGAAGGGACAGGGGTTGCCTACGAGCAGTACTTC. Its protein product is CSVEGTGVAYEQYF.

The genes are TRBV25-1 and TRBJ2-4; D not resolved. The germline CDR1 and CDR2 sequences are MGHDK and SYGVNS. The CDR3 is made up of 12 amino acids. Between the trimmed V and J ends, which lost 11 bases and 3 bases, there was a span of 11 bases. Written as DNA, the CDR3 is TGTGCCCCCTCCGCCCTCAAAAACATTCAGTACTTC. Amino acid sequence: CAPSALKNIQYF.

The V call is TRBV11-3, the J call TRBJ2-5, with 9 positions matching TRBD1. V shed 1 base, J shed 3 bases, and the junction held 3 bases outside the gene matches. The CDR3 is made up of 15 amino acids. CDR1 and CDR2 (germline): SGHNT, YENEEA. CDR3: CASSLGTGEEETQYF. DNA of the CDR3: TGTGCCAGCAGCTTAGGGACAGGGGAGGAAGAGACCCAGTACTTC.

This clone was recorded once. The V and J genes are TRBV6-5 and TRBJ2-6; D remains unclear. The CDR3 has 15 residues. Per the germline V gene, CDR1 is MNHEY and CDR2 is SVGAGI. Trimming took 2 bases from V and 2 from J, leaving 7 bases between them. CDR3 in amino acids: CASSYPLPGANVLTF. In DNA form, the CDR3 reads TGTGCCAGCAGTTACCCTCTCCCTGGGGCCAACGTCCTGACTTTC.

The V and J genes are TRBV4-2 and TRBJ2-3; 8 bases map to TRBD2. The length of the CDR3 is 16 residues. J lost 7 bases, V lost 1 base, and 10 bases had no gene match. Germline assignment: CDR1 LGHNA and CDR2 YNFKEQ. CDR3 loop: CASSQAIGLAGHTQYF. The CDR3, as DNA: TGTGCCAGCAGCCAAGCTATAGGACTAGCAGGCCATACGCAGTATTTT.

The CDR3 here is CSVRGVSGANVLTF. The CDR3 DNA reads as TGCAGCGTGAGAGGAGTCTCTGGGGCCAACGTCCTGACTTTC. The rearrangement joins TRBV29-1 to TRBJ2-6; D unresolved. Between the trimmed V and J ends, which lost 6 bases and 0 bases, there was a span of 9 bases. The germline gives CDR1 SQVTM, CDR2 ANQGSEA. This CDR3 has 14 amino acids. Full variable domain (rest looked up from reference TRBV29-1 and TRBJ2-6): SAVISQKPSRDICQRGTSLTIQCQVDSQVTMMFWYRQQPGQSLTLIATANQGSEATYESGFVIDKFPISRPNLTFSTLTVSNMSPEDSSIYLCSVRGVSGANVLTFGAGSRLTVL.

This chain uses TRBV6-4 with TRBJ2-3; TRBD2 aligns across 11 bases. The CDR3 extends over 18 amino acids. From germline, CDR1 is MRHNA and CDR2 SNTAGT. Germline trimming cut 0 bases from V and 0 bases from J; bases unmatched to any gene: 5. DNA of the CDR3: TGTGCCAGCAGTGACTCGCCTAGCGGGGGGTCTAGCACAGATACGCAGTATTTT. Translating it yields CASSDSPSGGSSTDTQYF.

This clone was recorded a few times. The chain joins TRBV5-5 to TRBJ1-5; possible D gene TRBD1, 5 bases. Germline V gene lookup returns CDR1 SGHKS and CDR2 YYEKEE (reference sequence). The CDR3 spans 13 residues. Trimming removed 4 bases at V and 6 bases at J, with 11 bases between. The CDR3 sequence: CASSLEGLQPQHF. In DNA form, the CDR3 reads TGTGCCAGCAGCCTCGAGGGACTTCAGCCCCAGCATTTT.

CDR3 bases: TGTGCCAGCAGCTACGACAGGGTGGGCGGCACTGAAGCTTTCTTT. Its protein is CASSYDRVGGTEAFF. This chain joins TRBV9 and TRBJ1-1; the match to TRBD1 covers 7 bases. The CDR3 consists of 15 residues. In germline, CDR1 is SGDLS, CDR2 YYNGEE. V lost 4 bases to trimming and J lost 4 bases; unmatched junction nucleotides: 10. The whole variable domain, remainder taken from reference TRBV9 and TRBJ1-1, is DSGVTQTPKHLITATGQRVTLRCSPRSGDLSVYWYQQSLDQGLQFLIQYYNGEERAKGNILERFSAQQFPDLHSELNLSSLELGDSALYFCASSYDRVGGTEAFFGQGTRLTVV.

This clone is labeled as medium-sized. This chain connects TRBV2 to TRBJ1-1, with TRBD1 as a possible D gene (5 bases). CDR1 SNHLY and CDR2 FYNNEI come from the germline V gene. Trimming shortened V by 2 bases and J by 0 bases, and 13 bases separated the two germline ends. This CDR3 is 16 amino acids long. DNA for the CDR3: TGTGCCAGCAGTGAAATATTTGGGGCCATGAACACTGAAGCTTTCTTT. It specifies CASSEIFGAMNTEAFF.

This rearrangement joins TRBV6-5 to TRBJ1-2; 8 bases align to TRBD1. There are 15 residues in the CDR3. The V segment lost 1 base and the J segment 3 bases; nucleotides outside the gene matches: 4. CDR1 MNHEY and CDR2 SVGAGI come from the germline V gene. CDR3 coding DNA: TGTGCCAGCAGTTACTACAGGACAGGGCACTATGGCTACACCTTC. It yields the protein CASSYYRTGHYGYTF.

J is TRBJ2-1 and V is TRBV29-1; 11 nucleotides align to TRBD2. V was clipped by 1 base and J by 4 bases; unmatched bases: 6. The germline gives CDR1 SQVTM, CDR2 ANQGSEA. CDR3 size: 16 residues. CDR3 loop: CSVEGTSGPLYNEQFF. CDR3 sequence (DNA): TGCAGCGTTGAAGGGACTAGCGGGCCCCTTTACAATGAGCAGTTCTTC.

The rearrangement links TRBV4-2 to TRBJ2-5, with 8 bases lining up with TRBD2. The CDR3 has 15 amino acids. The germline V gene encodes CDR1 LGHNA and CDR2 YNFKEQ. V lost 1 base, J lost 4 bases, and 5 bases stayed unmatched. The CDR3 protein is CASSQVASGLETQYF. The CDR3 region has the DNA TGTGCCAGCAGCCAAGTAGCTAGCGGGCTAGAGACCCAGTACTTC.

The gene calls are TRBV11-1 and TRBJ2-1; D is perhaps TRBD1 or TRBD2 (5 bases each). Trimming removed 4 bases at V and 9 bases at J, with 13 bases between. The germline gives CDR1 SGHAT, CDR2 FQDESV (reference sequence). This CDR3 spans 13 amino acids. DNA of the CDR3: TGTGCCAGCAGCTACGGGGCCCACATTGAGCAGTTCTTC. This translates into CASSYGAHIEQFF. Complete variable domain (other parts from reference TRBV11-1 and TRBJ2-1): EAEVAQSPRYKITEKSQAVAFWCDPISGHATLYWYRQILGQGPELLVQFQDESVVDDSQLPKDRFSAERLKGVDSTLKIQPAELGDSAMYLCASSYGAHIEQFFGPGTRLTVL.

This chain joins TRBV27 and TRBJ2-7; 11 bases fit TRBD1. Per germline, CDR1 MNHEY and CDR2 SMNVEV (reference sequence). There are 15 residues in the CDR3. V trimming: 2 bases; J trimming: 5 bases; junction bases outside the gene matches: 5. CDR3 coding DNA: TGTGCCAGCAGTTTAGGGGACAGGGGGTGGGACGAGCAGTACTTC. Its protein is CASSLGDRGWDEQYF.

The chain employs TRBV19 and TRBJ2-7, with D possibly being TRBD1 (5 bases). Germline CDR1 and CDR2: LNHDA and SQIVND (reference sequence). V dropped 3 bases and J dropped 2 bases, with 11 bases sitting between them. The CDR3 extends over 14 amino acids. CDR3 nucleotide sequence: TGTGCCAGTAGTATTGGGGCCGGACCCTACGAGCAGTACTTC. It codes for CASSIGAGPYEQYF. The variable domain in full, with the rest retrieved from reference TRBV19 and TRBJ2-7, is DGGITQSPKYLFRKEGQNVTLSCEQNLNHDAMYWYRQDPGQGLRLIYYSQIVNDFQKGDIAEGYSVSREKKESFPLTVTSAQKNPTAFYLCASSIGAGPYEQYFGPGTRLTVT.

The rearrangement joins TRBV7-6 to TRBJ2-5; perhaps D is TRBD1 or TRBD2 (6 bases each). The germline V gene has CDR1 SGHVS and CDR2 FNYEAQ. V was trimmed by 2 bases and J by 5 bases, leaving 12 bases between them. This CDR3 comprises 14 residues. The CDR3 DNA sequence: TGTGCCAGCAGCTTAATAAGGGGGAGGGAGACCCAGTACTTC. Translating it yields CASSLIRGRETQYF.

The V and J genes are TRBV27 and TRBJ2-5; 9 positions agree with TRBD2. With 6 bases clipped from V and 6 bases from J, the junction kept 14 bases outside the gene matches. Germline lookup yields CDR1 MNHEY and CDR2 SMNVEV (reference sequence). The CDR3 spans 16 residues. The CDR3 sequence: CASRGIVAGAGQTQYF. CDR3 bases: TGTGCCAGCAGGGGGATTGTAGCGGGGGCGGGACAGACCCAGTACTTC.

This sequence joins TRBV6-2 or TRBV6-3 and TRBJ2-5; TRBD1 agrees at 8 bases. This CDR3 has 17 residues. V dropped 3 bases and J dropped 0; count of bases not matched to a gene: 9. Per the germline V gene, CDR1 is MNHEY and CDR2 is SVGEGT. The CDR3 region has the DNA TGTGCCAGCAGTTATGAACAGGGGGAGTTGTACCAAGAGACCCAGTACTTC. Translation gives CASSYEQGELYQETQYF.

The chain links TRBV12-3 or TRBV12-4 to TRBJ1-6; D gene ambiguous. Between the trimmed V and J ends, which lost 3 bases and 9 bases, there was a span of 6 bases. The CDR3 is 12 amino acids. CDR3 sequence: CASSFGSSPLHF. The CDR3, as DNA: TGTGCCAGCAGTTTTGGTAGTTCACCCCTCCACTTT.

This chain uses TRBV7-9 with TRBJ1-6, with 12 bases lining up with TRBD1. Germline loops: CDR1 SEHNR, CDR2 FQNEAQ (reference sequence). V lost 5 bases, J lost 10 bases, and 9 bases stayed unmatched. This CDR3 comprises 16 residues. CDR3 sequence reads: CASSERDRGLRSPLHF. The CDR3 DNA follows: TGTGCCAGCAGCGAAAGGGACAGGGGGCTCCGGTCACCCCTCCACTTT.

The V gene is TRBV6-1, the J gene TRBJ1-3, with D possibly TRBD1 on 5 matching bases. The germline CDR1 and CDR2 sequences are MNHNS and SASEGT. This CDR3 is 14 amino acids long. Trimming took off 2 bases at V and 4 bases at J, with 9 bases between the two ends. This CDR3 reads CASSERGYGNTIYF. Here the CDR3 DNA reads TGTGCCAGCAGTGAACGGGGGTACGGAAACACCATATATTTT.

The chain uses TRBV29-1 and TRBJ1-4; 10 bases fit TRBD1. V lost 1 base, J lost 7 bases, and 6 bases stayed unmatched. Looked up from germline, CDR1 is SQVTM and CDR2 is ANQGSEA. The CDR3 contains 15 residues. The CDR3 here is CSVEAGTGVLEKLFF. Here the CDR3 DNA reads TGCAGCGTTGAAGCCGGGACAGGGGTTCTTGAAAAACTGTTTTTT.

V is TRBV5-5 and J is TRBJ1-2, with 7 nucleotides matching TRBD1. Germline loops: CDR1 SGHKS, CDR2 YYEKEE (reference sequence). The CDR3 length is 15 residues. V dropped 2 bases and J dropped 8; count of bases not matched to a gene: 12. For the CDR3, the DNA is TGTGCCAGCAGCTTACGAAGGGGGCTTTATGGAGGCTACACCTTC. It yields the protein CASSLRRGLYGGYTF. Looking up the rest from reference TRBV5-5 and TRBJ1-2 gives the full variable domain: DAGVTQSPTHLIKTRGQQVTLRCSPISGHKSVSWYQQVLGQGPQFIFQYYEKEERGRGNFPDRFSARQFPNYSSELNVNALLLGDSALYLCASSLRRGLYGGYTFGSGTRLTVV.

This chain joins TRBV11-3 and TRBJ2-4; D is unclear. Trimming left V 1 base short and J 7 bases short, with 5 bases between. Per germline, CDR1 SGHNT and CDR2 YENEEA. The CDR3 is made up of 12 amino acids. CDR3 DNA sequence: TGTGCCAGCAGCTTAGGAGATAACATTCAGTACTTC. It codes for CASSLGDNIQYF.